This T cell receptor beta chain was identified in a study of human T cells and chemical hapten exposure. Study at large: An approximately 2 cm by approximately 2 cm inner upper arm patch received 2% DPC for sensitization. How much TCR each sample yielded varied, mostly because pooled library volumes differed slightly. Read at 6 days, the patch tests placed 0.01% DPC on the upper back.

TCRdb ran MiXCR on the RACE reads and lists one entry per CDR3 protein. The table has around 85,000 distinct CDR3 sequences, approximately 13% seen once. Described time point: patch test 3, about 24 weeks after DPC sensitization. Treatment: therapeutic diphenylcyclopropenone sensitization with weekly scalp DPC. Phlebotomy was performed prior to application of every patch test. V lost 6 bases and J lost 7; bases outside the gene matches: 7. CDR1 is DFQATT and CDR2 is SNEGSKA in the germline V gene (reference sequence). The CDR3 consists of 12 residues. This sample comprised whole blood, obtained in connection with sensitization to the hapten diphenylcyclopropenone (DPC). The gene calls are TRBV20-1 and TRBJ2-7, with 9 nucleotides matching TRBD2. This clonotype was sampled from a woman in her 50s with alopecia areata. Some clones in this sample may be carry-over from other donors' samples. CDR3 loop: CSATPGLAEQYF. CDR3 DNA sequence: TGCAGTGCAACCCCCGGACTAGCGGAGCAGTACTTC.